This TCR beta chain was profiled in a study of T cells in Graves' hyperthyroidism and ophthalmopathy. What was amplified from RNA transcripts were TCR beta CDR3 regions. In the first-round RT-PCR of the TCR CDR3, the HTBI primer set was used. TCRdb fed the multiplex PCR reads into MiXCR, producing one record per CDR3 protein. This sample has some 440,000 distinct CDR3 sequences; 15% to 19% occur once, and the top ten carry 13% to 15%. The sample holds a few counts of this clonotype. V shed 3 bases, J shed 8 bases, and the junction held 9 bases outside the gene matches. Germline V gives CDR1 ENHRY, CDR2 SYGVKD. The CDR3 consists of 14 residues.

This TCR was sampled from a woman between 18 and 29 years old with Graves' hyperthyroidism. This chain connects TRBV10-3 to TRBJ1-2; 7 bases line up with TRBD1. The sample comprised blood. As DNA, the CDR3 is TGTGCCATCAGTGATAGGAGACAGGGCTCGGGCTACACCTTC. Translating it yields CAISDRRQGSGYTF.